The source of this T cell receptor (beta chain) is a study of control samples from healthy donors and cancer patients. The ends were cut back, 4 bases at V and 5 bases at J, with 12 bases in the middle. CDR1 is LNHDA and CDR2 is SQIVND in the germline V gene (reference sequence). The CDR3 sequence is 14 residues long. Sequencing used immunoSEQ multiplex PCR; TCRdb keeps in-frame clones, though not all of them. The table lists about 26,000 clones, 82% of them singletons. The J gene is TRBJ1-5, the V gene TRBV19; D perhaps matches TRBD1 (5 bases). The material sequenced was PBMCs. This sequence originates from a man between 60 and 70 years old with colorectal cancer. CDR3 DNA sequence: TGTGCCAGTAGTAAGGGGAGACGGGATCAGCCCCAGCATTTT. This encodes CASSKGRRDQPQHF.